The 14 T cell receptor beta chains given below trace back to one sample, sequenced in a study of blood T cell repertoires in COVID-19. Method: immunoSEQ multiplex PCR; TCRdb's copy keeps in-frame clones and lacks some. The sample consists of about 280,000 clones, approximately 88% of them appearing once. Sequenced input: peripheral blood. These receptors were collected from a woman aged 40 to 50 who had recovered from COVID-19.

V gene TRBV9 combines with J gene TRBJ2-7; 8 bases agree with TRBD1. J gave up 6 bases and V 4 bases, and 15 bases lay outside the gene matches. The germline CDR1 and CDR2 sequences are SGDLS and YYNGEE. The CDR3 contains 16 residues. The CDR3 sequence: CASSPQPPGTGGEQYF. CDR3 bases: TGTGCCAGCAGCCCCCAGCCCCCCGGGACAGGTGGCGAGCAGTACTTC.

The gene calls are TRBV25-1 and TRBJ1-6; no clear D gene. V shed 4 bases and J shed 8 bases, with 9 bases lying between them. The germline gives CDR1 MGHDK, CDR2 SYGVNS. The CDR3 spans 13 residues. CDR3 in amino acids: CASSGGQYSPLHF. As DNA, the CDR3 is TGTGCCAGCAGTGGCGGCCAATATTCACCCCTCCACTTT.

The CDR3 DNA reads as TGTGCCAGCAGCTTCACCAGGGTCGGGCAGGGTTCCGGGGAGCTGTTTTTT. This codes for CASSFTRVGQGSGELFF. The chain employs TRBV28 and TRBJ2-2; possible D gene TRBD1, 5 bases. The V gene's germline CDR1 is MDHEN and CDR2 SYDVKM. This CDR3 is 17 amino acids long. V lost 6 bases, J lost 6 bases, and 23 bases lay in between. The full variable domain, completed using reference TRBV28 and TRBJ2-2, is DVKVTQSSRYLVKRTGEKVFLECVQDMDHENMFWYRQDPGLGLRLIYFSYDVKMKEKGDIPEGYSVSREKKERFSLILESASTNQTSMYLCASSFTRVGQGSGELFFGEGSRLTVL.

The chain combines TRBV28 with TRBJ2-7, with 10 bases lining up with TRBD2. The CDR3 length is 13 residues. Unmatched junction bases numbered 6, after V lost 7 bases and J lost 6 bases. Germline V CDR1 and CDR2: MDHEN, SYDVKM. CDR3 in amino acids: CASKSGRAGEQYF. In DNA form, the CDR3 reads TGTGCCAGCAAGAGCGGGAGGGCCGGCGAGCAGTACTTC.

A single count supports this clone. The rearrangement joins TRBV7-2 to TRBJ2-5; TRBD2 matches 9 bases. CDR3 size: 16 residues. Germline V gene lookup returns CDR1 SGHTA and CDR2 FQGNSA. V shed 5 bases and J 5 bases; nucleotides not matched to a gene: 12. CDR3 sequence (DNA): TGTGCCAGCAGCCCGAGACAGCGGGAGGCCAGGGAGACCCAGTACTTC. Amino acids: CASSPRQREARETQYF.

CDR3 protein: CASSLVGGVYGYTF. The CDR3 DNA sequence: TGTGCCAGCAGCTTAGTCGGGGGGGTCTATGGCTACACCTTC. This chain uses TRBV7-2 with TRBJ1-2; tentatively, D is TRBD1 (5 bases). Looked up from germline, CDR1 is SGHTA and CDR2 is FQGNSA. This CDR3 is built from 14 residues. Trimming removed 1 base at V and 4 bases at J, with 10 bases between.

For this clone: A junction end diverges from the germline sequence, so it may reflect a read error. This chain connects TRBV18 to TRBJ2-5; 10 nucleotides match TRBD2. Germline assignment: CDR1 KGHSH and CDR2 LQKENI. CDR3 length: 15 amino acids. In DNA form, the CDR3 reads TGTGCCAGCTCTCCACTAGCGGGACGGGATGAGACCCAGTACTTC. It translates to CASSPLAGRDETQYF.

V is TRBV30 and J is TRBJ1-2; D possibly corresponds to TRBD1 (6 bases). CDR3 length: 13 amino acids. The germline V gene encodes CDR1 GTSNPN and CDR2 SVGIG (reference sequence). V lost 6 bases to trimming and J lost 6 bases, with 17 bases between them. The CDR3 DNA reads as TGTGCCTGTTGGGGTGGGGGCAAGGATGGCTACACCTTC. It is translated as CACWGGGKDGYTF.

This clone was counted once. The V and J genes are TRBV7-9 and TRBJ1-4; D possibly corresponds to TRBD1 (5 bases). Germline assignment: CDR1 SEHNR and CDR2 FQNEAQ (reference sequence). This CDR3 spans 15 amino acids. With 4 bases removed from V and 3 bases from J, the gap between germline ends came to 12 bases. In DNA form, the CDR3 reads TGTGCCAGCAGCTCCACAGGTCCCTCTAATGAAAAACTGTTTTTT. Translating it yields CASSSTGPSNEKLFF.

This chain uses TRBV6-5 with TRBJ2-1, with D maybe TRBD2 (6 bases). This CDR3 has 13 residues. The germline V gene has CDR1 MNHEY and CDR2 SVGAGI. V lost 7 bases, J lost 2 bases, and 9 bases lay in between. The CDR3 sequence: CASTGGTYNEQFF. The CDR3 DNA is TGTGCCAGCACTGGGGGGACCTACAATGAGCAGTTCTTC.

V and J are TRBV7-6 and TRBJ2-7, with a tentative D call TRBD2 (5 bases). The CDR3 runs 15 residues. Germline-derived CDR1 and CDR2 are SGHVS and FNYEAQ. V shed 5 bases and J shed 10 bases, with 24 bases lying between them. The CDR3 reads CASSPPWGDESVQYF. CDR3 nucleotide sequence: TGTGCCAGCAGCCCACCCTGGGGAGACGAATCGGTACAGTACTTC.

The rearrangement links TRBV14 to TRBJ1-2, with D possibly TRBD1 on 5 matching bases. CDR3 length: 16 residues. V shed 1 base and J shed 4 bases, with 16 bases lying between them. The V gene's germline CDR1 is SGHDN and CDR2 FVKESK. The CDR3 loop is CASSQGGWRVTYGYTF. CDR3 DNA: TGTGCCAGCAGCCAAGGGGGCTGGAGGGTTACCTATGGCTACACCTTC.

This clone has only one observation. The chain recombines TRBV9 with TRBJ2-7, with D tentatively TRBD1 (6 bases). From germline, CDR1 is SGDLS and CDR2 YYNGEE. V was cut by 0 bases and J by 2 bases, with 12 bases left in between. CDR3 length: 15 amino acids. Here the CDR3 DNA reads TGTGCCAGCAGCGTAGAAACAGGGTCGGCCTACGAGCAGTACTTC. The encoded protein is CASSVETGSAYEQYF.

The CDR3 bases are TGTGCCAGCAGACCGCGCCTGAGCTATGGCTACACCTTC. It codes for CASRPRLSYGYTF. V and J are TRBV27 and TRBJ1-2; D remains ambiguous. This CDR3 has 13 residues. The germline gives CDR1 MNHEY, CDR2 SMNVEV (reference sequence). V lost 6 bases to trimming and J lost 4 bases, with 12 bases between them.